This is a list of T cell receptor beta chains from one sample in a study of T cell responses to AZD1222 COVID-19 vaccine. Some clones are missing from TCRdb's copy, which holds only in-frame ones; the method was immunoSEQ multiplex PCR. The sample yields over 100,000 clones, about 88% seen once. The sequencing used peripheral blood, collected on day 0 of AZD1222 vaccination. The receptor source for this set is an adult in good health. Both conserved end residues are part of each CDR3. A D gene is named only where the DNA matches it firmly. Clone size is stated in some rows and not others, as once, few, many or a class when expanded.

abundance,d_gene,v_gene,len,j_gene,CDR3aa,CDR3nt
NA,NA,TRBV7-2,13,TRBJ2-7,CASSLSRVGEQYF,TGTGCCAGCAGCTTATCCAGGGTCGGCGAGCAGTACTTC
NA,NA,TRBV18,12,TRBJ1-1,CASSPKTAEAFF,TGTGCCAGCTCACCGAAGACAGCTGAAGCTTTCTTT
once,NA,TRBV5-1,14,TRBJ1-1,CASSLGAGSPEAFF,TGCGCCAGCAGCTTGGGGGCAGGTTCCCCTGAAGCTTTCTTT
NA,NA,TRBV5-4,16,TRBJ2-3,CASSPMGQGKADTQYF,TGTGCCAGCAGCCCGATGGGCCAGGGGAAGGCAGATACGCAGTATTTT
NA,NA,TRBV9,14,TRBJ1-1,CASSIGRRNTEAFF,TGTGCCAGCAGCATTGGACGACGGAACACTGAAGCTTTCTTT
NA,NA,TRBV7-9,12,TRBJ2-1,CASSTSFREQFF,TGTGCCAGCAGCACTAGCTTTCGTGAGCAGTTCTTC
NA,NA,TRBV5-6,14,TRBJ2-7,CASSYRVRFDEQYF,TGTGCCAGCAGCTACAGGGTTAGATTCGACGAGCAGTACTTC
once,NA,TRBV28,14,TRBJ1-5,CASSSNRVSQPQHF,TGTGCCAGCAGTTCCAACAGGGTCTCCCAGCCCCAGCATTTT
NA,TRBD2,TRBV28,16,TRBJ2-2,CASSRRGDPRTGELFF,TGTGCCAGCAGCCGACGGGGGGACCCGAGGACCGGGGAGCTGTTTTTT
NA,NA,TRBV2,14,TRBJ1-2,CASSESGPESGYTF,TGTGCCAGCAGTGAATCGGGCCCCGAATCTGGCTACACCTTC
NA,TRBD2,TRBV5-1,18,TRBJ2-7,CASSLATRGGLGQHEQYF,TGCGCCAGCAGCTTGGCCACACGGGGGGGACTCGGTCAACACGAGCAGTACTTC
NA,TRBD2,TRBV27,16,TRBJ2-3,CASRQRTSGRSDTQYF,TGTGCCAGCAGACAGAGGACTAGCGGGAGGTCCGATACGCAGTATTTT
NA,TRBD1,TRBV18,18,TRBJ1-2,CASSPVVTTGGSGYGYTF,TGTGCCAGCTCACCTGTAGTGACGACAGGGGGCTCAGGGTATGGCTACACCTTC